This TCR beta chain was sequenced during a study of T cell changes during pregnancy in multiple sclerosis. Germline V gene sequence: CDR1 SGDLS, CDR2 YYNGEE. With V trimmed by 4 bases and J by 3 bases, 1 base remained unmatched. The length of the CDR3 is 13 residues. Libraries were prepared by immunoSEQ multiplex PCR; TCRdb keeps only in-frame clonotypes and omits some of them. The table records 66,000 or so clones, over 75% of them present only once. This sequence was found in a female donor with multiple sclerosis, enrolled in a pregnancy study. This sample comprised CD8+ T cells from peripheral blood mononuclear cells, obtained before pregnancy. The J gene is TRBJ2-1, the V gene TRBV9; 7 positions agree with TRBD2. This chain's CDR3 is CASSTSDYNEQFF. CDR3 DNA: TGTGCCAGCAGCACTAGCGACTACAATGAGCAGTTCTTC.